This T cell receptor beta chain was found in a study of T cell repertoires in aging, cancer and after chemotherapy. Study-wide background: Donors were grouped into six age bands spanning 30 or younger through 70 or older. The study, taken as a whole, reports: Compared with age-matched healthy donors, untreated hematological or solid cancer patients showed higher blood TCR clonality. In healthy donors, age-related TCR diversity loss mainly reflected lost richness. No conclusions about immunological memory after chemotherapy can be drawn from the repertoire data.

On this clonotype: What it recognizes is unknown.

The template was genomic DNA from peripheral blood, not RNA. The germline V and J ends were trimmed by 0 bases and 3 bases, with 12 bases remaining between them. The CDR3 has 15 amino acids. Germline V gives CDR1 LNHNV, CDR2 YYDKDF (reference sequence). Rearranged V-D-J TRB sequences were amplified with a mixed TRB-A/B primer pool. TCRdb used MiXCR to reprocess the multiplex PCR reads, holding one entry per CDR3 protein. The profile shows under 4,500 distinct CDR3 sequences, less than 65% of them singletons. The TCR was taken from a human donor with a solid tumor. Specimen: blood. The chain uses TRBV15 and TRBJ2-7, with D unresolved. The CDR3 protein is CATSRDTQLLYEQYF. The CDR3 nucleotides read TGTGCCACCAGCAGAGATACCCAACTTCTCTACGAGCAGTACTTC.